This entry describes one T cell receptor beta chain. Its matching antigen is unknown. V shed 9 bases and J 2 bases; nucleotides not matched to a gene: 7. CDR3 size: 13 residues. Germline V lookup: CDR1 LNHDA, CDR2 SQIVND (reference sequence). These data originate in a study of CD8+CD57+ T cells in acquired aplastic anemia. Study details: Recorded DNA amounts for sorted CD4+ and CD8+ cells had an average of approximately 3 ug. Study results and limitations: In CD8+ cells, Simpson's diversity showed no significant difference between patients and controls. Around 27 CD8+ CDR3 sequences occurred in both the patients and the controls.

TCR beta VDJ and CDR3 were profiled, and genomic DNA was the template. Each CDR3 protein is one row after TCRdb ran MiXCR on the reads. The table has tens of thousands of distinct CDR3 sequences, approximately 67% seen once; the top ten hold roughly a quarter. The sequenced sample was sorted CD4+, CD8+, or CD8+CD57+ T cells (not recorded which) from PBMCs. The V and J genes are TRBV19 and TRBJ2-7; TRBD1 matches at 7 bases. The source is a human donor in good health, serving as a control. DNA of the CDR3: TGTGCCAGCAGTTCCAGGGGGACCTACGAGCAGTACTTC. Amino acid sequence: CASSSRGTYEQYF.